This T cell receptor beta chain is drawn from a study of OX40 agonist ivuxolimab in advanced cancers. TCRdb keeps only in-frame clones here, not all; method: immunoSEQ multiplex PCR. Of roughly 92,000 clones detected, approximately 90% appear once; the ten largest clones hold 0.81%. Trimming took off 7 bases at V and 4 bases at J, with 9 bases between the two ends. The CDR3 sequence is 12 residues long. Germline assignment: CDR1 MDHEN and CDR2 SYDVKM. This sequence was found in an adult with an advanced solid tumor such as melanoma, head and neck, liver or kidney cancer. Sequencing used CD4+ or CD8+ T cells sorted from blood, obtained in a trial of the OX40 agonist ivuxolimab. The chain carries TRBV28 and TRBJ2-3; weak D call: TRBD2 (5 bases). This CDR3 reads CASTAGADTQYF. CDR3 bases: TGTGCCAGCACCGCGGGCGCAGATACGCAGTATTTT.